The rows below give T cell receptor beta chains drawn from one sample of a study of beta chain features in type 1 diabetes. The repertoire was sequenced with immunoSEQ multiplex PCR; TCRdb's copy has only in-frame clones and lacks some. The sample has 250,000 to 300,000 clones, around 22% seen once; the top ten hold roughly 0.011%. The sequenced sample was naive CD4+ T cells from blood. The receptors here all came from a young woman with type 1 diabetes. CDR3s leave out the opening cysteine and the closing phenylalanine or tryptophan. Clone size appears in some rows only: once, few, many, or a class for an expanded clone.

>11|few|TRBV11-2
ASSLVFAYEQY
>11|-|TRBV19
ASRLNRNTEAF
>13|few|TRBV9
ASSVGGDPYNEQF
>17|few|TRBV29-1
SVSKPKWTGGRMNTEAF
>11|few|TRBV7-3
ASSPGGGNGYT
>11|few|TRBV5-1
ASSFANTGELF
>13|-|TRBV7-9
ASSPVAGGLNEQF
>12|-|TRBV6-5
ASSYAATNEKLF
>12|-|TRBV6-4
ASSASASYNEQF
>13|-|TRBV19
ASRTRLAPGSEQF
>11|few|TRBV5-1
ASTAGEVHEQF
>11|few|TRBV2
ASRDNSSGNRY
>12|-|TRBV5-1
ASSQENPFYGYT
>12|-|TRBV5-4
ASSMDRGDQPQH